This T cell receptor (beta chain) derives from a study of blood T cell repertoires in COVID-19. Study context: COVID-19 samples collected from the United States, Italy and Spain covered acute and convalescent phases. T cells, B-cell-depleted T cells, or PBMCs provided the cDNA or gDNA that served as material.

Losses at the gene ends were 3 bases for V and 0 bases for J; bases not matched to a gene: 7. The CDR3 has 18 amino acids. Germline lookup yields CDR1 MNHEY and CDR2 SMNVEV (reference sequence). Per the study methods: Estimation of nucleated cell counts was performed using reference gene primer amplification. Sequenced by immunoSEQ multiplex PCR; TCRdb stores in-frame clones only, minus some. For V, J and clone size, that table is used; D and trimming come from the DNA. The data contain around 250,000 clones, approximately 78% of them singletons. J is TRBJ2-6 and V is TRBV27, with 8 bases aligning to TRBD1. The sample taken for sequencing was peripheral blood. The sequence derives from a woman younger than 35 with acute or convalescent COVID-19. The CDR3 loop is CASSLYGQGTSGANVLTF. In DNA form, the CDR3 reads TGTGCCAGCAGTTTGTACGGACAGGGCACCTCTGGGGCCAACGTCCTGACTTTC.